This T cell receptor (beta chain) emerged from a study of CD8+ T cells in alopecia areata. Study-wide points: Besides other cells, scalp samples also yield sequences of resident alphabeta T cells from normal skin.

This clone was seen once. The antigen is not known. The authors extracted RNA and reverse transcribed it into cDNA as the sequencing template. Sequencing used immunoSEQ multiplex PCR; TCRdb keeps in-frame clones, though not all of them. The sample lists around 80,000 clones; approximately 50% were seen once. Punch biopsies of lesional scalp, plus peripheral blood, were taken from alopecia areata patients. Trimming removed 2 bases from V and 4 bases from J, with 12 bases in between. The CDR3 loop spans 14 amino acids. Germline loops: CDR1 SGHRS, CDR2 YFSETQ. The sequenced sample consisted of NKG2D-high CD8+ T cells sorted from blood. The TCR sequence derives from a human donor with alopecia areata. The chain combines TRBV5-1 with TRBJ1-1; D might be TRBD1 (5 bases). CDR3 nucleotides: TGCGCCAGCAGCTTTTCTGGGGGTGGCACTGAAGCTTTCTTT. Protein: CASSFSGGGTEAFF.